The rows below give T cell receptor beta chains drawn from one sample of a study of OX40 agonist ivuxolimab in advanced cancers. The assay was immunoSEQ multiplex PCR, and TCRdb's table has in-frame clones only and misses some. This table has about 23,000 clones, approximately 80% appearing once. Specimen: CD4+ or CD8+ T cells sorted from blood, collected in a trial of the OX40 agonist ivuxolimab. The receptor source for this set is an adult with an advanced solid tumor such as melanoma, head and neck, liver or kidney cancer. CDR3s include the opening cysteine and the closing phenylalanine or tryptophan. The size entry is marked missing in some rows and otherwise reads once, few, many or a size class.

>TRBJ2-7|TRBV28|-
CASSPGTSGIYEQYF
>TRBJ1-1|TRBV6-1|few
CASTPLEGVTEAFF
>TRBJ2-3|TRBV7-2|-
CASSWTLTDTQYF
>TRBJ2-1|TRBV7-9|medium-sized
CASSKGEQGGGDEQFF
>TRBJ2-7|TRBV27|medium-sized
CATQRGGEQYF
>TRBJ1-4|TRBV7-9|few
CASSLGLGTEGEKLFF
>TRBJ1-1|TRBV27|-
CASSPGGRGTEAFF
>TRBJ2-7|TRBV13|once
CASSFSAGNPKEEQYF
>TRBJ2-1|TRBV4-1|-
CASSQSPGANPYNEQFF
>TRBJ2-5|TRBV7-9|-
CASSFAGRRSQYF
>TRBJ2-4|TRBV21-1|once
CASSKGESLAKNIQYF
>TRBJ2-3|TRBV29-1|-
CSVGGWDTQYF
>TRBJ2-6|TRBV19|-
CASSLGPRSSGANVLTF
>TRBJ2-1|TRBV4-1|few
CASSQDPVGEQFF
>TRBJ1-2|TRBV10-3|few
CAISESRGQNYGYTF
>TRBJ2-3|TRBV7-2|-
CASSSLDTQYF
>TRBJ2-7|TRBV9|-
CASSDGDPLGEQYF
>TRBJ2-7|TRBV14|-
CASSQEMYGGEQYF
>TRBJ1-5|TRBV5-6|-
CASSLGSHQPQHF
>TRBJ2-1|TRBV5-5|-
CASSLQGWNNEQFF
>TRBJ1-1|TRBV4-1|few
CASSQEDGGRAEAFF
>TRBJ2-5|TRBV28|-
CASSFGRGITNQETQYF
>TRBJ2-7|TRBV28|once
CASSYFPRRGSYEQYF
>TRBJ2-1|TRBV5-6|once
CASSLGDRYNEQFF
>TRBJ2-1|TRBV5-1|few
CASSLETSGTNEQFF
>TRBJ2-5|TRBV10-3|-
CAISRTTAPETQYF
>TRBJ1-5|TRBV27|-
CASSPVRSRQPQHF
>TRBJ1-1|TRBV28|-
CATTGTDRPEAFF